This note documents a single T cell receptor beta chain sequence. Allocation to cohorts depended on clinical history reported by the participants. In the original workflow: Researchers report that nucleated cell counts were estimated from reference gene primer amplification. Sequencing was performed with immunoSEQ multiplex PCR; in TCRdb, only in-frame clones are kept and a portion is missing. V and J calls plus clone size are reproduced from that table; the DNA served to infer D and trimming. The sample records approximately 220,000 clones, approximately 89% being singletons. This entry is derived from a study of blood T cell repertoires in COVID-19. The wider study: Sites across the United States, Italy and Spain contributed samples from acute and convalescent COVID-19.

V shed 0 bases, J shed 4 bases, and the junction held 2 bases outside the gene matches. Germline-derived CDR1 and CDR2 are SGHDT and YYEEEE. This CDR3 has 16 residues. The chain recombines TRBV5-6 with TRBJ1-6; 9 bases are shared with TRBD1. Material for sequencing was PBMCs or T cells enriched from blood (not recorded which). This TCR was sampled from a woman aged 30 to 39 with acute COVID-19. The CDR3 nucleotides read TGTGCCAGCAGCTTGGGACAGGGGGGATATAATTCACCCCTCCACTTT. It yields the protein CASSLGQGGYNSPLHF. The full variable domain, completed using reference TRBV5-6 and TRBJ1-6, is DAGVTQSPTHLIKTRGQQVTLRCSPKSGHDTVSWYQQALGQGPQFIFQYYEEEERQRGNFPDRFSGHQFPNYSSELNVNALLLGDSALYLCASSLGQGGYNSPLHFGNGTRLTVT.